These T cell receptor beta chains were read from a single sample in a study of blood T cell repertoires in COVID-19. TCRdb's table, derived via immunoSEQ multiplex PCR, lists solely in-frame clones and lacks some. The table has 85,000 to 100,000 clones, about 85% seen once. Material for sequencing was peripheral blood. All receptors come from a man between 60 and 75 years old with acute or convalescent COVID-19. Each CDR3 is given with its conserved first and last residue. The D gene is left open where the match is weak. Only part of the rows carry a size: once, few, many, or a class if the clone is expanded.

d_gene | j_gene | v_gene | abundance | CDR3aa | CDR3nt
- | TRBJ1-4 | TRBV5-4 | - | CASSLATAGDGKLFF | TGTGCCAGCAGCTTGGCCACGGCAGGCGATGGAAAACTGTTTTTT
TRBD2 | TRBJ2-3 | TRBV6-2/TRBV6-3 | - | CASSRAGAGTDTQYF | TGTGCCAGCAGTAGGGCGGGAGCTGGCACAGATACGCAGTATTTT
- | TRBJ1-2 | TRBV2 | - | CASKSGRGTYGYTF | TGTGCCAGCAAGTCCGGCCGGGGTACCTATGGCTACACCTTC
- | TRBJ2-7 | TRBV7-9 | - | CASASPGHPYEQYF | TGTGCCAGCGCTTCGCCGGGACACCCTTACGAGCAGTACTTC
- | TRBJ1-2 | TRBV12-3/TRBV12-4 | - | CASSLNTYGYTF | TGTGCCAGCAGTTTAAACACATATGGCTACACCTTC
- | TRBJ2-4 | TRBV3-1/TRBV3-2 | - | CASSPTGLGNIQYF | TGTGCCAGCAGCCCAACAGGGTTAGGAAACATTCAGTACTTC
- | TRBJ2-2 | TRBV6-1 | - | CASSEAPGDAGELFF | TGTGCCAGCAGTGAAGCGCCAGGGGACGCCGGGGAGCTGTTTTTT
- | TRBJ2-7 | TRBV7-8 | - | CASSSLGSHEQYF | TGTGCCAGCAGCTCTCTGGGCTCCCACGAGCAGTACTTC
TRBD1 | TRBJ1-1 | TRBV6-1 | - | CASGEGGIPPSTEAFF | TGTGCCAGCGGCGAAGGGGGCATACCCCCGAGCACTGAAGCTTTCTTT
TRBD2 | TRBJ2-2 | TRBV4-2 | - | CASSQVLAGGPGDTGELFF | TGTGCCAGCAGCCAAGTACTAGCGGGGGGGCCAGGGGACACCGGGGAGCTGTTTTTT
TRBD2 | TRBJ2-1 | TRBV6-2/TRBV6-3 | - | CASSTLAVGEQFF | TGTGCCAGCAGCACCCTAGCGGTCGGAGAGCAGTTCTTC
TRBD2 | TRBJ2-3 | TRBV10-3 | - | CAISDSGGGRRTDTQYF | TGTGCCATCAGTGATTCGGGGGGGGGCCGTCGCACAGATACGCAGTATTTT
TRBD1 | TRBJ1-6 | TRBV6-6 | - | CASSSPAGQGTPPLHF | TGTGCCAGCAGTTCTCCCGCCGGACAGGGTACACCTCCCCTCCACTTT
TRBD2 | TRBJ2-5 | TRBV6-5 | - | CASSFGRETQYF | TGTGCCAGCAGTTTCGGGAGGGAGACCCAGTACTTC
- | TRBJ2-2 | TRBV3-1/TRBV3-2 | few | CASSQAGQRLGTGELFF | TGTGCCAGCAGCCAGGCAGGACAGCGCCTAGGGACCGGGGAGCTGTTTTTT
- | TRBJ1-2 | TRBV11-2 | - | CASSLDRRDYEYGYTF | TGTGCCAGCAGCTTAGATCGGAGGGATTATGAGTATGGCTACACCTTC
TRBD2 | TRBJ2-1 | TRBV7-3 | - | CASSLAGGGNNEQFF | TGTGCCAGCAGTCTAGCGGGGGGCGGAAACAATGAGCAGTTCTTC
- | TRBJ1-1 | TRBV18 | - | CASSPGGVGAEAFF | TGTGCCAGCTCACCAGGGGGGGTGGGCGCTGAAGCTTTCTTT
TRBD2 | TRBJ2-1 | TRBV7-2 | - | CASSSLAGARYNEQFF | TGTGCCAGCAGCTCACTAGCGGGGGCCCGCTACAATGAGCAGTTCTTC
TRBD2 | TRBJ2-5 | TRBV4-1 | - | CASSGLTSGVSRETQYF | TGCGCCAGCAGCGGACTGACTAGCGGGGTGTCACGGGAGACCCAGTACTTC
- | TRBJ1-5 | TRBV7-2 | - | CASSLYTDNQPQHF | TGTGCCAGCAGCTTATATACAGACAATCAGCCCCAGCATTTT
TRBD1 | TRBJ1-1 | TRBV6-6 | few | CASSFPTGSQNTEAFF | TGTGCCAGCAGTTTTCCGACAGGGAGTCAGAACACTGAAGCTTTCTTT
TRBD2 | TRBJ2-1 | TRBV5-1 | - | CASSAGRLAGGNEQFF | TGCGCCAGCAGCGCTGGTCGACTAGCGGGCGGCAATGAGCAGTTCTTC
TRBD1 | TRBJ1-2 | TRBV9 | - | CASSASRPGTEKTNYGYTF | TGTGCCAGCAGCGCCAGCCGGCCCGGGACAGAGAAAACTAACTATGGCTACACCTTC
TRBD1 | TRBJ2-1 | TRBV6-5 | - | CASSYWDRVGEQFF | TGTGCCAGCAGTTACTGGGACAGGGTTGGTGAGCAGTTCTTC
- | TRBJ1-4 | TRBV19 | once | CASRTTPIANEKLFF | TGTGCCAGTAGGACGACACCGATAGCTAATGAAAAACTGTTTTTT
- | TRBJ1-1 | TRBV6-4 | - | CASSEEWNTEAFF | TGTGCCAGCAGTGAGGAGTGGAACACTGAAGCTTTCTTT
- | TRBJ2-7 | TRBV5-1 | - | CASSPVVEGGYEQYF | TGCGCCAGCAGCCCGGTAGTTGAGGGTGGTTACGAGCAGTACTTC
TRBD2 | TRBJ2-2 | TRBV4-3 | - | CASSLAGDTGELFF | TGCGCCAGCAGCCTAGCGGGGGACACCGGGGAGCTGTTTTTT
- | TRBJ2-4 | TRBV30 | - | CAWSVRAGINIQYF | TGTGCCTGGAGTGTCCGGGCGGGGATAAACATTCAGTACTTC
- | TRBJ2-3 | TRBV11-2 | - | CASSSGGPDTQYF | TGTGCCAGCAGCTCTGGGGGCCCAGATACGCAGTATTTT
- | TRBJ2-1 | TRBV4-1 | - | CASSQDLPSYNEQFF | TGCGCCAGCAGCCAAGACCTTCCGTCCTACAATGAGCAGTTCTTC
TRBD2 | TRBJ2-3 | TRBV5-1 | - | CASSLKLAGENTQYF | TGCGCCAGCAGCTTGAAACTAGCGGGAGAAAATACGCAGTATTTT
- | TRBJ1-1 | TRBV29-1 | once | CSGGLNTEAFF | TGCAGCGGAGGCTTGAACACTGAAGCTTTCTTT
- | TRBJ2-1 | TRBV5-1 | - | CASSATENEQFF | TGCGCCAGCAGCGCCACAGAAAATGAGCAGTTCTTC
- | TRBJ2-2 | TRBV11-3 | - | CASSSHRENTGELFF | TGTGCCAGCAGCTCCCACAGAGAGAACACCGGGGAGCTGTTTTTT
TRBD1 | TRBJ1-1 | TRBV25-1 | - | CASSAAGGAGEAFF | TGTGCCAGCAGTGCCGCAGGGGGCGCCGGTGAAGCTTTCTTT
- | TRBJ1-5 | TRBV21-1 | - | CASSKGLGRSNQPQHF | TGTGCCAGCAGCAAAGGCTTAGGGAGGAGCAATCAGCCCCAGCATTTT
- | TRBJ2-5 | TRBV14 | - | CASSQGALQETQYF | TGTGCCAGCAGCCAAGGAGCTCTCCAAGAGACCCAGTACTTC
- | TRBJ2-5 | TRBV7-9 | - | CASGPITEVAQYF | TGTGCCAGCGGCCCAATAACCGAGGTGGCCCAGTACTTC
TRBD2 | TRBJ2-1 | TRBV5-1 | - | CASKTSGAHNEQFF | TGCGCCAGCAAAACTAGCGGGGCCCACAATGAGCAGTTCTTC
- | TRBJ1-2 | TRBV5-6 | few | CASSLGQINYGYTF | TGTGCCAGCAGCTTGGGACAGATAAACTATGGCTACACCTTC